This TCR beta chain is from a study of T cells in Graves' hyperthyroidism and ophthalmopathy. General study points: Ophthalmopathy, as predicted by the model, came a median 6.5 months after the prediction.

The CDR3 extends over 15 amino acids. Trimming took off 6 bases at V and 4 bases at J, with 18 bases between the two ends. Germline V gives CDR1 MNHEY, CDR2 SMNVEV (reference sequence). Amplification targeted TCR beta CDR3 regions from RNA transcripts. Primed by the HTBI set, a first-round RT-PCR was run on the TCR CDR3. TCRdb itself ran the multiplex PCR reads through MiXCR, one entry per CDR3 protein. The sample carries approximately 720,000 distinct CDR3 sequences, roughly a sixth recorded once. There are a few counts of this clonotype. The antigen is not known. The TCR comes from a woman aged 45-60 years with Graves' hyperthyroidism that later progressed to Graves' ophthalmopathy. The rearrangement uses TRBV27 and TRBJ1-1, with TRBD1 as a possible D gene (5 bases). Input material: blood. In DNA form, the CDR3 reads TGTGCCAGCAGCCTCGCCGTGGACACGGGCACTGAAGCTTTCTTT. It yields the protein CASSLAVDTGTEAFF.